These T cell receptor beta chains were read from a single sample in a study of early T cells in non-severe SARS-CoV-2 infection. MiXCR, applied by TCRdb to the 5' RACE reads, yields one record per CDR3 protein. This repertoire shows roughly 46,000 distinct CDR3 sequences, around 10% found once; its top ten account for over 4%. The input for sequencing was whole blood, taken at baseline. The receptors were sampled from an adult who was a healthcare worker with PCR-confirmed SARS-CoV-2 infection or an uninfected control (not recorded which). CDR3s include the opening cysteine and the closing phenylalanine or tryptophan. D genes are given only for firm matches. Some rows have no size entry. The others give once, few or many, or a class for an expanded clone.

J gene | clone size | D gene | V gene | CDR3 DNA | CDR3 protein
TRBJ2-3 | many | - | TRBV6-6 | TGTGCCAGCAGTTCCCAGGGAGATACGCAGTATTTT | CASSSQGDTQYF
TRBJ1-4 | few | - | TRBV4-1 | TGCGCCAGCAGCCAAGATCGGGGGGCTAGTGAAAAACTGTTTTTT | CASSQDRGASEKLFF
TRBJ2-3 | - | TRBD1 | TRBV6-5 | TGTGCCAGCAGTTACTCGGGACAGCCAACAGATACGCAGTATTTT | CASSYSGQPTDTQYF
TRBJ2-7 | many | TRBD1 | TRBV20-1 | TGCAGTGCTAGGACGGGGACAGGCGTCTACGAGCAGTACTTC | CSARTGTGVYEQYF
TRBJ1-3 | - | - | TRBV20-1 | TGCAGTGCTAGTAATCTGAACTCTGGAAACACCATATATTTT | CSASNLNSGNTIYF
TRBJ2-6 | - | - | TRBV7-2 | TGTGCCAGCAGCTTGCGGGTATCTGGGGCCAACGTCCTGACTTTC | CASSLRVSGANVLTF
TRBJ1-2 | many | - | TRBV7-9 | TGTGCCAGCAGCTCCTCGTCAGGGAGTGGCTACACCTTC | CASSSSSGSGYTF
TRBJ1-2 | few | - | TRBV20-1 | TGCAGTGCTAGCAGGCAGGAAAACGGCTACACCTTC | CSASRQENGYTF
TRBJ2-7 | - | - | TRBV12-3/TRBV12-4 | TGTGCCAGCAGCATGGCCCCCAACGAGCAGTACTTC | CASSMAPNEQYF
TRBJ2-3 | few | TRBD1 | TRBV11-2 | TGTGCCAGCAGCCGCAGCGGACAGGGGACAGATACGCAGTATTTT | CASSRSGQGTDTQYF
TRBJ2-7 | many | - | TRBV4-1 | TGCGCCAGCAGCCAAGCCCACAGGGTAAGCACCTACGAGCAGTACTTC | CASSQAHRVSTYEQYF
TRBJ2-5 | many | - | TRBV6-1 | TGTGCCAGCAGTGAAGTGTGGGGCCAAGAGACCCAGTACTTC | CASSEVWGQETQYF
TRBJ2-7 | - | TRBD2 | TRBV5-6 | TGTGCCAGCAGCTTCGGACTAGCGGGTGCCTACGAGCAGTACTTC | CASSFGLAGAYEQYF
TRBJ1-5 | many | - | TRBV19 | TGTGCCAGTAGTATAGTCCCCAGCAGCAATCAGCCCCAGCATTTT | CASSIVPSSNQPQHF
TRBJ1-1 | few | - | TRBV14 | TGTGCCAGCAGCCAGACCGGACAGAACACTGAAGCTTTCTTT | CASSQTGQNTEAFF
TRBJ1-4 | - | - | TRBV2 | TGTGCCAGCTCGGAATTTGAAAAACTGTTTTTT | CASSEFEKLFF
TRBJ2-3 | - | TRBD2 | TRBV27 | TGTGCCAGCAGTGCGACTAGCGGGGGCACAGATACGCAGTATTTT | CASSATSGGTDTQYF
TRBJ2-7 | few | - | TRBV18 | TGTGCCAGCTCACCCTCGACCGACCCCTACGAGCAGTACTTC | CASSPSTDPYEQYF
TRBJ2-3 | - | TRBD2 | TRBV29-1 | TGCAGCGTTGAAGGGATAGCGGGAGACTTAGATACGCAGTATTTT | CSVEGIAGDLDTQYF
TRBJ2-5 | - | TRBD1 | TRBV7-6 | TGTGCCAGCAGGGGGGACAGCCAAGAGACCCAGTACTTC | CASRGDSQETQYF
TRBJ2-1 | - | - | TRBV28 | TGTGCCAGCAGCCAGACAGTTGACTCCTACAATGAGCAGTTCTTC | CASSQTVDSYNEQFF
TRBJ1-5 | few | - | TRBV30 | TGTGCCTGGAGTCGGCAGGAGAATCAGCCCCAGCATTTT | CAWSRQENQPQHF
TRBJ1-2 | few | - | TRBV5-1 | TGCGCCAGCAGGAGATTAGATTCCGAGGGCTATGGCTACACCTTC | CASRRLDSEGYGYTF
TRBJ1-3 | - | - | TRBV12-3/TRBV12-4 | TGTGCCAGTAATTCGGCGCGGGAGGGGGACGTAAACACCATATATTTT | CASNSAREGDVNTIYF
TRBJ1-5 | - | TRBD1 | TRBV30 | TGTGCCTGGGCAGGGGGGAGCAATCAGCCCCAGCATTTT | CAWAGGSNQPQHF
TRBJ2-1 | many | TRBD2 | TRBV7-3 | TGTGCCAGCAGCTTGGCTAGCGGGCTGTACAATGAGCAGTTCTTC | CASSLASGLYNEQFF
TRBJ2-7 | many | - | TRBV7-2 | TGTGCCAGCAGCCAAACTTGGACCTACGAGCAGTACTTC | CASSQTWTYEQYF
TRBJ2-3 | - | - | TRBV20-1 | TGCAGTGCTGGGATCAGGGCGACTAGCACAGATACGCAGTATTTT | CSAGIRATSTDTQYF
TRBJ2-3 | few | - | TRBV29-1 | TGCAGCTCCCGGGGGACCACGCCAGATACGCAGTATTTT | CSSRGTTPDTQYF